Below, one TCR beta chain is given with its context. These data are taken from a study of T cells after posttransplantation cyclophosphamide. The related graft donor's blood sample was taken on the day of bone marrow donation. Sequencing was performed with immunoSEQ multiplex PCR; in TCRdb, only in-frame clones are kept and a portion is missing. The sample carries 21,000 or so clones, roughly 98% recorded once. V gave up 9 bases and J gave up 4 bases; unmatched junction bases: 5. The CDR3 is 12 residues long. Germline CDR1 MRHNA, CDR2 SNTAGT. The sequence was obtained from a man aged 35 to 55 in good health, CMV-negative, and a related stem cell transplant donor. Sequencing was performed on naive CD8+ T cells sorted from PBMCs. The V call is TRBV6-4, the J call TRBJ1-2, with 7 bases that match TRBD1. CDR3 sequence (DNA): TGTGCCAGGGGACAGCCCCCCTATGGCTACACCTTC. Its protein product is CARGQPPYGYTF.